Shown below are 8 T cell receptor beta chains from a single sample sequenced in a study of regulatory T cells in long-lasting Graves disease. Construction of the TCR beta libraries employed iRepertoire HTBI primers in conjunction with Arm-PCR of CDR3 regions. Each CDR3 protein gets one entry after TCRdb re-called the multiplex PCR reads with MiXCR. There are 450,000 to 600,000 distinct CDR3 sequences in the sample; around 15% occur only once, and 9.5% to 15% lies in the top ten. Time point of the sample: newly diagnosed GD, antithyroid drugs for less than 3 months. Isolated PBMC RNA provided the starting material for the TCR library. These data were also filed under a second study, of T cells in Graves' hyperthyroidism and ophthalmopathy.

Here the sequenced sample was peripheral blood mononuclear cells (PBMCs), taken at new diagnosis, from a patient treated with antithyroid drugs. These receptors were obtained from a man aged 35-49 years with Graves disease.

The J gene is TRBJ2-2, the V gene TRBV12-5; D not certain. Trimming stripped 2 bases from V and 6 bases from J, with 4 bases between. The CDR3 is 12 amino acids. Per the germline V gene, CDR1 is LGHNT and CDR2 is FRNRAP. CDR3 protein: CASGLWAGELFF. CDR3 nucleotide sequence: TGTGCTAGTGGTTTGTGGGCCGGGGAGCTGTTTTTT.

A few counts support this clonotype. V and J are TRBV6-2 or TRBV6-3 and TRBJ2-3, with D possibly called TRBD1 or TRBD2 (5 bases each). Germline V lookup: CDR1 MNHEY, CDR2 SVGEGT. The CDR3 spans 14 residues. V gave up 5 bases and J gave up 2 bases, with 11 bases separating them. DNA for the CDR3: TGTGCCAGCAGTACCGGGACGTCCACAGATACGCAGTATTTT. Protein: CASSTGTSTDTQYF.

This clonotype was counted at least ten times. V usage is TRBV28 and J usage is TRBJ2-2; D is perhaps TRBD2 (5 bases). V was cut by 6 bases and J by 5 bases, with 19 bases left in between. CDR1 and CDR2 (germline): MDHEN, SYDVKM. The CDR3 is 16 amino acids. The CDR3 DNA follows: TGTGCCAGCAGAGAGCCCTGGATTGAGCGGACCGGGGAGCTGTTTTTT. Translation: CASREPWIERTGELFF.

This clonotype was observed many times. This rearrangement joins TRBV13 to TRBJ2-7; D unclear. The V gene lost 4 bases and the J gene lost 4 bases, with 5 bases spanning the gap. The CDR3 sequence is 11 residues long. Germline V gene data show CDR1 as PRHDT and CDR2 as FYEKMQ (reference sequence). CDR3 in amino acids: CASSYQYEQYF. CDR3 in DNA: TGTGCCAGCAGCTATCAGTACGAGCAGTACTTC.

This clonotype was detected many times. This chain connects TRBV20-1 to TRBJ2-1; no reliable D call. The CDR3 runs to 16 residues. The V gene lost 1 base and the J gene lost 10 bases, with 23 bases spanning the gap. CDR1 is DFQATT, CDR2 SNEGSKA, per germline (reference sequence). This CDR3 reads CSARASSRPSPWEQFF. In DNA form, the CDR3 reads TGCAGTGCTAGAGCGAGCTCCAGGCCAAGCCCATGGGAGCAGTTCTTC.

This clonotype occurred a few times. The chain couples TRBV6-1 to TRBJ2-7, with TRBD2 as a possible D gene (5 bases). Germline V lookup: CDR1 MNHNS, CDR2 SASEGT. Deletions cut 10 bases from V and 2 bases from J, with 15 bases between. The CDR3 consists of 13 residues. CDR3 DNA sequence: TGTGCCACCCAAGCGGAGACGGCCTACGAGCAGTACTTC. Translated: CATQAETAYEQYF.

This clonotype was recorded at least ten times. The V call is TRBV6-1, the J call TRBJ2-7; 12 nucleotides match TRBD1. The V and J ends lost 8 bases and 7 bases, in that order; junction bases with no gene match: 9. Looked up from germline, CDR1 is MNHNS and CDR2 is SASEGT. The CDR3 consists of 14 residues. CDR3 loop: CASGWRDRGQEQYF. DNA for the CDR3: TGTGCCAGCGGCTGGCGGGACAGGGGGCAAGAGCAGTACTTC.

This clonotype was picked up a small number of times. The genes are TRBV20-1 and TRBJ2-5; no definite D call. Germline CDR1 is DFQATT and CDR2 is SNEGSKA (reference sequence). The CDR3 spans 15 residues. V lost 0 bases to trimming and J lost 1 base, with 12 bases between them. The chain's CDR3 is CSARDPQRAQETQYF. Here the CDR3 DNA reads TGCAGTGCTAGAGATCCTCAGCGAGCCCAAGAGACCCAGTACTTC.